This TCR beta chain was identified during a study of control samples from healthy donors and cancer patients (dated by TCRdb to the early 2020s). Looking up the germline V gene yields CDR1 MRHNA and CDR2 SNTAGT. V lost 5 bases and J lost 4 bases, and the count of bases not matched to a germline gene is 14. Its CDR3 holds 17 amino acids, cysteine through phenylalanine. Just CDR3 DNA is preserved here, 51 bases in frame from base 1. As concerns this clone: Its antigen is still unknown. No quality values exist for individual bases; no much larger clone is one base distant.

The library relied on the immunoSEQ multiplex PCR assay. What TCRdb holds here is the immuneACCESS table cut down to in-frame rearrangements. Part of the clones is not present; checked against another copy, under half of the missing clones reflect an unresolved V gene, and the others are unexplained. Within this sample are over 150,000 clones, with roughly 94% of them counted one time only. The ten largest account for approximately 14% of the sample. Sequencing input: PBMCs. The sequence came from a man aged 60-69 years with colorectal cancer. The rearranged segments are TRBV6-4 and TRBJ1-5, and TRBD1 matches 7 of the central bases. CDR3 protein: CASSHLTWGQPNQPQHF. In nucleotide form, the sequence is TGTGCCAGCAGTCACTTGACCTGGGGACAGCCTAATCAGCCCCAGCATTTT.